Below are 12 T cell receptor beta chains sequenced from a single sample in a study of CD8 T cells in Susac syndrome. Reverse transcription of roughly 0.5 to 1 ug RNA was carried out with random hexamers. MiXCR, applied by TCRdb to the immunoSEQ multiplex PCR reads, yields one record per CDR3 protein. The data show tens of thousands of distinct CDR3 sequences, around 93% seen once. Sequenced material: CD8+ T cells from PBMCs. These receptors were taken from a human donor with Susac syndrome.

This chain connects TRBV25-1 to TRBJ2-7; 7 bases agree with TRBD2. The CDR3 length is 12 residues. Germline V gives CDR1 MGHDK, CDR2 SYGVNS. J was trimmed by 6 bases and V by 7 bases; bases with no gene match: 6. This CDR3 is CASTGGLGEQYF. The DNA for the CDR3 is TGTGCCAGCACGGGGGGATTGGGCGAGCAGTACTTC.

This clonotype was seen a few times. V is TRBV7-3 and J is TRBJ2-2; D possibly uses TRBD1 or TRBD2 (5 bases each). V was shortened by 5 bases and J by 6 bases, with 10 bases between the two germline ends. Germline CDR1 reads SGHTA; CDR2 reads FQGTGA. The length of the CDR3 is 13 residues. DNA of the CDR3: TGTGCCAGCAGCGGGGACCGGCCCGGGGAGCTGTTTTTT. It specifies CASSGDRPGELFF. The full variable domain, completed using reference TRBV7-3 and TRBJ2-2, is GAGVSQTPSNKVTEKGKYVELRCDPISGHTALYWYRQSLGQGPEFLIYFQGTGAADDSGLPNDRFFAVRPEGSVSTLKIQRTERGDSAVYLCASSGDRPGELFFGEGSRLTVL.

The rearrangement uses TRBV6-5 and TRBJ2-7; possibly TRBD2 for D (5 bases). Trimming stripped 2 bases from V and 5 bases from J, with 16 bases between. The V gene's germline CDR1 is MNHEY and CDR2 SVGAGI. This CDR3 contains 15 residues. This CDR3 reads CASSYRAGIPNEQYF. The CDR3 bases are TGTGCCAGCAGTTACAGAGCCGGGATTCCTAACGAGCAGTACTTC.

V gene TRBV6-5 combines with J gene TRBJ1-5; 8 positions agree with TRBD1. Germline V gene lookup returns CDR1 MNHEY and CDR2 SVGAGI. V gave up 6 bases and J gave up 3 bases; unmatched junction bases: 7. The CDR3 is made up of 15 amino acids. CDR3 sequence reads: CASSVTGENNQPQHF. The CDR3 region has the DNA TGTGCCAGCAGCGTGACAGGGGAAAACAATCAGCCCCAGCATTTT.

The rearrangement uses TRBV4-2 and TRBJ2-7, with D tentatively TRBD1 (6 bases). CDR1 and CDR2 from the germline V gene are LGHNA and YNFKEQ. V lost 0 bases and J lost 0, with 9 bases in between. This CDR3 contains 15 residues. CDR3 coding DNA: TGTGCCAGCAGCCAAGAGACAGGTTACTCCTACGAGCAGTACTTC. It encodes CASSQETGYSYEQYF.

The chain combines TRBV7-2 with TRBJ2-5; 11 nucleotides agree with TRBD2. Per germline, CDR1 SGHTA and CDR2 FQGNSA. V dropped 6 bases and J dropped 4; count of bases not matched to a gene: 4. The CDR3 contains 14 residues. DNA for the CDR3: TGTGCCAGCAGGCTAGCGGGGGGAGGAGAGACCCAGTACTTC. It yields the protein CASRLAGGGETQYF. Together with reference TRBV7-2 and TRBJ2-5, the CDR3 gives the full variable domain: GAGVSQSPSNKVTEKGKDVELRCDPISGHTALYWYRQSLGQGLEFLIYFQGNSAPDKSGLPSDRFSAERTGGSVSTLTIQRTQQEDSAVYLCASRLAGGGETQYFGPGTRLLVL.

The chain couples TRBV29-1 to TRBJ2-1, with 7 bases aligning to TRBD2. This CDR3 comprises 15 residues. The V segment lost 4 bases and the J segment 9 bases; nucleotides outside the gene matches: 15. Germline loops: CDR1 SQVTM, CDR2 ANQGSEA. The CDR3 sequence is CSVGSLRGGWGEQFF. The CDR3 DNA reads TGCAGCGTTGGGTCCCTGCGGGGAGGGTGGGGTGAGCAGTTCTTC.

V and J are TRBV14 and TRBJ2-5; no clear D gene. The CDR3 totals 11 residues. V was cut by 9 bases and J by 3 bases, with 8 bases left in between. The V gene's germline CDR1 is SGHDN and CDR2 FVKESK. The DNA for the CDR3 is TGTGCCAGGGATCTCAAAGAGACCCAGTACTTC. Amino acids: CARDLKETQYF.

In its sample, this clonotype was seen once. The chain combines TRBV20-1 with TRBJ1-1; 9 positions agree with TRBD1. The trim removed 5 bases at V and 0 bases at J, leaving 10 bases unmatched. The CDR3 loop spans 16 amino acids. CDR1 is DFQATT and CDR2 is SNEGSKA in the germline V gene (reference sequence). The CDR3 DNA follows: TGCAGTGCTCGGGACAGGGAGTATAACATGAACACTGAAGCTTTCTTT. Amino acid sequence: CSARDREYNMNTEAFF.

The chain couples TRBV19 to TRBJ2-1; D ambiguous. CDR3 length: 19 amino acids. Germline CDR1 reads LNHDA; CDR2 reads SQIVND (reference sequence). V was clipped by 3 bases and J by 2 bases, with 23 bases between them. The CDR3 region has the DNA TGTGCCAGTAGTATCCCCCCCCGGTCGGACCCAATCACCTACAATGAGCAGTTCTTC. Translating it yields CASSIPPRSDPITYNEQFF.

This clonotype was found once. The chain carries TRBV4-3 and TRBJ2-5, with a possible D match to TRBD2 (7 bases). Germline CDR1 reads LGHNA; CDR2 reads YSLEER. The CDR3 is made up of 15 amino acids. V shed 1 base and J shed 2 bases, with 11 bases lying between them. For the CDR3, the DNA is TGCGCCAGCAGCCAAGGGGGGGGCCTACAAGAGACCCAGTACTTC. Amino acid sequence: CASSQGGGLQETQYF.

This chain connects TRBV5-8 to TRBJ1-2; D not certain. V lost 5 bases to trimming and J lost 3 bases, with 14 bases between them. The CDR3 extends over 14 amino acids. The germline gives CDR1 SGHTS, CDR2 YDEGEE. The CDR3: CASRDGSTYYGYTF. CDR3 DNA sequence: TGTGCCAGCAGGGATGGGTCCACCTACTATGGCTACACCTTC.